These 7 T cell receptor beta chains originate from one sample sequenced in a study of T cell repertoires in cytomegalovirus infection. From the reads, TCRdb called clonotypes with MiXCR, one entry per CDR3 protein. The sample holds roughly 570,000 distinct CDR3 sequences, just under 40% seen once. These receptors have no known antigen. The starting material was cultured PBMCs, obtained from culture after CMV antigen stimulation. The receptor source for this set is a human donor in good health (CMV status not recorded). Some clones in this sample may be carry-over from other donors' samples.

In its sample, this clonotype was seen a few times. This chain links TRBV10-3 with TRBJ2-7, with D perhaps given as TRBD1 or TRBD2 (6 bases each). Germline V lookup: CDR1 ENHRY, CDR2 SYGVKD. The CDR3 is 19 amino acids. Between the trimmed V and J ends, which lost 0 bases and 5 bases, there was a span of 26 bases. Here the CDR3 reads CAISESGPDRRGGRDEQYF. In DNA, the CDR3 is TGTGCCATCAGTGAGTCCGGACCCGACAGGAGGGGTGGAAGAGACGAGCAGTACTTC.

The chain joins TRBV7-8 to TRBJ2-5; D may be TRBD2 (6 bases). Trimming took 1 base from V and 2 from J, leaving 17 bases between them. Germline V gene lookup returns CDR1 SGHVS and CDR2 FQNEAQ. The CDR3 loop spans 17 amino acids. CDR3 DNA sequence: TGTGCCAGCAGCTTAGTCGGTAGGGCCGCGGGGCAAGAGACCCAGTACTTC. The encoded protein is CASSLVGRAAGQETQYF.

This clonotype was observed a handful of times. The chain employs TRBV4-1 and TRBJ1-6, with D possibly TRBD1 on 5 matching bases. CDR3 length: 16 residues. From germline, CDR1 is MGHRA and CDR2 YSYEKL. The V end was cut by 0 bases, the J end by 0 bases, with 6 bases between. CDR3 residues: CASSQDDSSYNSPLHF. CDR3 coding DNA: TGCGCCAGCAGCCAAGATGACAGCTCCTATAATTCACCCCTCCACTTT.

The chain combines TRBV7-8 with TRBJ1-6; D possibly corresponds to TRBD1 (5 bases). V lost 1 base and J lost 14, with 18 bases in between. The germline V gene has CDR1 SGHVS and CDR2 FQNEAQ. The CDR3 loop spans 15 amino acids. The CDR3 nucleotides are TGTGCCAGCAGCTTAGGTGCTGTGGGGGAAGGGACCCTCCACTTT. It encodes CASSLGAVGEGTLHF.

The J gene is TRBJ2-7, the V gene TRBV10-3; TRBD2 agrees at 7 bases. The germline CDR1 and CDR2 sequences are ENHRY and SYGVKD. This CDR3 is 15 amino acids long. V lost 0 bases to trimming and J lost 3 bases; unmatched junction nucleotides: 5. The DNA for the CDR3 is TGTGCCATCAGTGAGTCGAGAGCGGGGCGCTACGAGCAGTACTTC. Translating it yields CAISESRAGRYEQYF.

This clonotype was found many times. The CDR3 region has the DNA TGTGCCAGCGGCCGGGACAACCAAGAGACCCAGTACTTC. Residues: CASGRDNQETQYF. The rearrangement links TRBV12-3 or TRBV12-4 to TRBJ2-5; D may be TRBD1 (6 bases). Trimming pared 8 bases from V and 0 bases from J, leaving 10 bases between. The CDR3 totals 13 residues.

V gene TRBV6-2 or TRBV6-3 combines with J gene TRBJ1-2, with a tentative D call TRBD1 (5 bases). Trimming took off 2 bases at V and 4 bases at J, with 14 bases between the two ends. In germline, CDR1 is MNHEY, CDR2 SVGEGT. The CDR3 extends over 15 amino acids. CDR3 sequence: CASSYGTRIFYGYTF. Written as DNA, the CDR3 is TGTGCCAGCAGTTACGGGACCCGAATTTTCTATGGCTACACCTTC.